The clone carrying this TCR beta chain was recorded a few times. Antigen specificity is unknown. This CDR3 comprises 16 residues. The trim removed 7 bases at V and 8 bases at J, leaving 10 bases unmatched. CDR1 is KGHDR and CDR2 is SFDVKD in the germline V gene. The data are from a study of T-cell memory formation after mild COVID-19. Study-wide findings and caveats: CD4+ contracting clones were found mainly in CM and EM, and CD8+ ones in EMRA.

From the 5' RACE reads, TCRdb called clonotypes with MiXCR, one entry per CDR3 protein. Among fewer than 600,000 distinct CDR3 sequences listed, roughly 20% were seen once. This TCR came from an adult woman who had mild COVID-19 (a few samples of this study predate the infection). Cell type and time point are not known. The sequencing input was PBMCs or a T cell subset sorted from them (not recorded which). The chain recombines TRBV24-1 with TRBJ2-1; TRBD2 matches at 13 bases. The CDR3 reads CATRAGTSGVVDEQFF. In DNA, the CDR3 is TGTGCCACCAGAGCCGGGACTAGCGGGGTGGTGGATGAGCAGTTCTTC.